The rows below give T cell receptor beta chains drawn from one sample of a study of somatic mutations in cytotoxic T cells in rheumatoid arthritis. Only in-frame clones appear in the TCRdb table, and some are missing; sequencing was by immunoSEQ multiplex PCR. The table records tens of thousands of clones, 70% to 90% of them present only once. The sequencing input was CD8+ T cells sorted from blood. These receptors all stem from a woman aged 45-65 years in good health. Each CDR3 is given without its conserved first and last residue. The order of the fields is V gene, J gene, CDR3 protein.

TRBV19	TRBJ1-1	ASTANTEAF
TRBV27	TRBJ1-5	ASGAGTGGRQPQH
TRBV28	TRBJ2-5	ASTSWGTGGGTQY
TRBV7-9	TRBJ1-3	ASSRGNTIY
TRBV20-1	TRBJ1-1	SASDSSGAF
TRBV11-2	TRBJ2-1	ASSLDLFERGVSYNEQF
TRBV9	TRBJ1-1	ASSVEGRGNTEAF
TRBV9	TRBJ2-3	ASSTLGTSGGHPTDTQY
TRBV9	TRBJ1-5	ASSVAGNSNQPQH
TRBV4-1	TRBJ1-1	ASRTGGVEAF
TRBV27	TRBJ2-1	ASSQGGPYNEQF
TRBV27	TRBJ1-1	ASSPGQGNTEAF
TRBV5-4	TRBJ1-1	ASSYQGIGVNTEAF
TRBV11-1	TRBJ1-4	ASSPPGQKNEKLF
TRBV7-6	TRBJ2-3	ASSPLPAGGRTDTQY
TRBV15	TRBJ2-3	ATSRADIPTDTQY
TRBV7-8	TRBJ2-7	ASSPGTGSYEQY
TRBV11-2	TRBJ2-6	ASTPTGAIYSGANVLT
TRBV7-9	TRBJ2-6	ASSGRDTGSSGANVLT
TRBV2	TRBJ2-3	ASSGTATDTQY
TRBV27	TRBJ2-5	ASSTHPDRGETQY
TRBV6-4	TRBJ2-2	ASSDGSGRDTGELF
TRBV19	TRBJ2-2	ASSFELIGSTGELF
TRBV9	TRBJ1-1	ASSVDVGTTEAF